One sample yielded the 9 T cell receptor beta chains listed below, sequenced in a study of blood T cell repertoires in COVID-19. The repertoire was sequenced with immunoSEQ multiplex PCR; TCRdb's copy has only in-frame clones and lacks some. The sample has fewer than 250,000 clones, under 90% seen once; the top ten hold about 10%. Sequencing was carried out using peripheral blood. These receptor sequences come from an elderly woman with COVID-19, enrolled during active disease.

The J gene is TRBJ1-1, the V gene TRBV7-2; possibly TRBD1 for D (5 bases). V was shortened by 3 bases and J by 4 bases, with 9 bases between the two germline ends. Germline lookup yields CDR1 SGHTA and CDR2 FQGNSA. The CDR3 loop spans 13 amino acids. CDR3 nucleotides: TGTGCCAGCAGCTTCAGGGTGGGCACTGAAGCTTTCTTT. It codes for CASSFRVGTEAFF.

This clone showed up just once. The gene calls are TRBV19 and TRBJ1-3; maybe TRBD1 (6 bases). The CDR3 has 17 residues. The germline CDR1 and CDR2 sequences are LNHDA and SQIVND (reference sequence). The V and J ends lost 4 bases and 3 bases respectively, with 19 bases between them. The CDR3 protein is CASSTTGTPSYGNTIYF. CDR3 DNA: TGTGCCAGTAGTACGACCGGGACACCGTCGTATGGAAACACCATATATTTT.

V gene TRBV6-4 combines with J gene TRBJ2-1; TRBD1 matches 12 bases. With V trimmed by 2 bases and J by 8 bases, 4 bases remained unmatched. The CDR3 contains 15 residues. Germline V CDR1 and CDR2: MRHNA, SNTAGT. CDR3 sequence (DNA): TGTGCCAGCAGTGACCGGGACAGGGGGCAAGATGAGCAGTTCTTC. Translation: CASSDRDRGQDEQFF.

The chain combines TRBV28 with TRBJ1-2, with TRBD1 identical over 8 bases. Unmatched junction bases numbered 15, after V lost 4 bases and J lost 8 bases. CDR3 length: 16 amino acids. Germline CDR1 and CDR2: MDHEN and SYDVKM. CDR3 DNA sequence: TGTGCCAGCAGTTACCGCGAACCAGGACAGGGCTCGGGCTACACCTTC. This encodes CASSYREPGQGSGYTF.

The chain employs TRBV24-1 and TRBJ2-2, with D possibly matching TRBD2 (5 bases). The CDR3 length is 19 residues. Germline V gene lookup returns CDR1 KGHDR and CDR2 SFDVKD. The V end was cut by 0 bases, the J end by 2 bases, with 18 bases between. In DNA form, the CDR3 reads TGTGCCACCAGTGATTTGTACCCATGGCAGGACTCCAACACCGGGGAGCTGTTTTTT. It is translated as CATSDLYPWQDSNTGELFF.

J is TRBJ2-5 and V is TRBV5-4; D perhaps matches TRBD2 (6 bases). CDR1 and CDR2 from the germline V gene are SGHNT and YYREEE (reference sequence). There are 14 residues in the CDR3. Trimming stripped 1 base from V and 1 base from J, with 8 bases between. CDR3 DNA sequence: TGTGCCAGCAGCTTGATCGGGGGCCAAGAGACCCAGTACTTC. Amino acid sequence: CASSLIGGQETQYF. Based on the CDR3 plus reference TRBV5-4 and TRBJ2-5, the full variable domain is ETGVTQSPTHLIKTRGQQVTLRCSSQSGHNTVSWYQQALGQGPQFIFQYYREEENGRGNFPPRFSGLQFPNYSSELNVNALELDDSALYLCASSLIGGQETQYFGPGTRLLVL.

The CDR3 loop is CAISESGEETQYF. CDR3 nucleotide sequence: TGTGCCATCAGTGAGTCAGGAGAAGAGACCCAGTACTTC. This chain connects TRBV10-3 to TRBJ2-5; D unclear. V was cut by 0 bases and J by 3 bases, with 5 bases left in between. The CDR3 totals 13 residues. Germline V gene lookup returns CDR1 ENHRY and CDR2 SYGVKD.

The chain recombines TRBV5-1 with TRBJ1-1; D unclear. Trimming pared 4 bases from V and 3 bases from J, leaving 16 bases between. CDR3 length: 15 amino acids. Germline CDR1 SGHRS, CDR2 YFSETQ. CDR3 region: CASSTAYGVDTEAFF. In DNA form, the CDR3 reads TGCGCCAGCAGCACCGCGTATGGAGTTGACACTGAAGCTTTCTTT. Variable domain in full (rest from reference TRBV5-1 and TRBJ1-1): KAGVTQTPRYLIKTRGQQVTLSCSPISGHRSVSWYQQTPGQGLQFLFEYFSETQRNKGNFPGRFSGRQFSNSRSEMNVSTLELGDSALYLCASSTAYGVDTEAFFGQGTRLTVV.

The V gene is TRBV5-1, the J gene TRBJ2-5; the D gene is possibly TRBD1 (6 bases). V lost 2 bases and J 4 bases, leaving 9 bases between the germline ends. The CDR3 length is 13 residues. Germline V lookup: CDR1 SGHRS, CDR2 YFSETQ. The CDR3 nucleotides read TGCGCCAGCAGCTTACCAGGGGCAGAGACCCAGTACTTC. It specifies CASSLPGAETQYF.